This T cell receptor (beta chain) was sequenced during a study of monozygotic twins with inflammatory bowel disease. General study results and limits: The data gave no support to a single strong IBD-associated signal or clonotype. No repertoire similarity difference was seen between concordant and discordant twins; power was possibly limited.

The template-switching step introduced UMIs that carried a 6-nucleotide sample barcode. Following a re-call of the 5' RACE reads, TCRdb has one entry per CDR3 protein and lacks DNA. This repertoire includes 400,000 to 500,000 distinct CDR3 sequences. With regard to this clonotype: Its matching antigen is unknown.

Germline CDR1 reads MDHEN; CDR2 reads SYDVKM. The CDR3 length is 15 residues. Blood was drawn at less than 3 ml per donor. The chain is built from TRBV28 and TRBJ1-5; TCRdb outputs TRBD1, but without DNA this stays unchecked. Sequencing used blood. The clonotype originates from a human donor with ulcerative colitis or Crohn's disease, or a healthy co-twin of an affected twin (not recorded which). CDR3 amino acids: CASRTSGGGNQPQHF. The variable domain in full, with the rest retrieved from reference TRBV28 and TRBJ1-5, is DVKVTQSSRYLVKRTGEKVFLECVQDMDHENMFWYRQDPGLGLRLIYFSYDVKMKEKGDIPEGYSVSREKKERFSLILESASTNQTSMYLCASRTSGGGNQPQHFGDGTRLSIL.